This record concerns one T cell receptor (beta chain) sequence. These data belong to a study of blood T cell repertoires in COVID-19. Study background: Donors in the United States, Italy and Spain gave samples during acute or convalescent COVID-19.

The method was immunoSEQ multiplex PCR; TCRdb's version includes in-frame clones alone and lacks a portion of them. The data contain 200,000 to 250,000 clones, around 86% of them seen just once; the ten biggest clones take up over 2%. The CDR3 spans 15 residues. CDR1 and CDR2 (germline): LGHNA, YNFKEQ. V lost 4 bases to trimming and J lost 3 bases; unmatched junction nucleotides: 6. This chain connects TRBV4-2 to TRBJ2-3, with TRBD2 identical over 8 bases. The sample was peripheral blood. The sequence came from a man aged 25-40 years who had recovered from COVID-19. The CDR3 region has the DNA TGTGCCAGCAGCCCCTCCTCGGGGGGGACAGATACGCAGTATTTT. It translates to CASSPSSGGTDTQYF.